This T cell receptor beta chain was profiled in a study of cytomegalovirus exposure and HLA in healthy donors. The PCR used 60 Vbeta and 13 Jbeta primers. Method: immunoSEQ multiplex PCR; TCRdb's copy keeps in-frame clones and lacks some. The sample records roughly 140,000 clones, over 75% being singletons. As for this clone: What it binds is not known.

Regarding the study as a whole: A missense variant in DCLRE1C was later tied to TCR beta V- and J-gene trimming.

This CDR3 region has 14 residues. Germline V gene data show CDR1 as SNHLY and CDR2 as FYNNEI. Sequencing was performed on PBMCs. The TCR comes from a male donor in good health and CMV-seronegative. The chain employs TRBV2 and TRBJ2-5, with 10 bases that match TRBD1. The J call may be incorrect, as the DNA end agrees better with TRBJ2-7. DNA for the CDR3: TGTGCCAGCAGCGACCGGGACAGGGGCTACGAGCAGTACTTC. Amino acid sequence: CASSDRDRGYEQYF.